The 32 T cell receptor beta chains below were found in one sample sequenced in a study of patients and donors after allogeneic stem cell transplantation. MiXCR was run by TCRdb on the RT-PCR reads, yielding one entry per CDR3 protein. This table has more than 75,000 distinct CDR3 sequences, just under 5% appearing once. Sequencing input: blood, either unsorted or a sorted T cell fraction (not recorded which). The source is a human donor who was either an allogeneic HSCT recipient or a stem cell or donor lymphocyte infusion donor (not recorded which). It is not recorded whose cells these are; they may come from a transplant donor.

This clonotype came up many times. The chain is built from TRBV27 and TRBJ2-7, with 8 bases fitting TRBD2. V trimming: 11 bases; J trimming: 1 base; junction bases outside the gene matches: 13. CDR1 MNHEY and CDR2 SMNVEV come from the germline V gene (reference sequence). There are 15 residues in the CDR3. Written as DNA, the CDR3 is TGTGCCCACACACCTGCTAGCGGGCTTTCCTACGAGCAGTACTTC. It specifies CAHTPASGLSYEQYF.

At least ten counts were recorded for this clonotype. V is TRBV10-2 and J is TRBJ2-1; 11 bases are shared with TRBD1. This CDR3 has 15 residues. Per germline, CDR1 WSHSY and CDR2 SAAADI. With V trimmed by 4 bases and J by 7 bases, 6 bases remained unmatched. The CDR3 DNA sequence: TGCGCCAGCAGTGGAGGACAGGGGGCGAGGAATGAGCAGTTCTTC. Translating it yields CASSGGQGARNEQFF.

In this sample, this clonotype turned up a few times. This sequence joins TRBV7-8 and TRBJ2-6; 8 nucleotides match TRBD2. Germline V gene lookup returns CDR1 SGHVS and CDR2 FQNEAQ. V was clipped by 6 bases and J by 2 bases; unmatched bases: 9. CDR3 length: 17 amino acids. CDR3 nucleotide sequence: TGTGCCAGCAGTGACAGACGGCGGGGGGCTGGGGCCAACGTCCTGACTTTC. Its translation is CASSDRRRGAGANVLTF.

V and J are TRBV5-6 and TRBJ1-1, with unresolved D. The CDR3 totals 13 residues. From germline, CDR1 is SGHDT and CDR2 YYEEEE. V was shortened by 3 bases and J by 1 base, with 7 bases between the two germline ends. The CDR3 region is CASSYGSNTEAFF. CDR3 DNA sequence: TGTGCCAGCAGCTATGGATCGAACACTGAAGCTTTCTTT.

This clonotype was picked up many times. The CDR3 region is CASWSDRGEKLFF. The CDR3 region has the DNA TGCGCCAGCTGGTCGGACAGGGGCGAAAAACTGTTTTTT. The gene calls are TRBV4-1 and TRBJ1-4; TRBD1 matches at 9 bases. CDR1 and CDR2 from the germline V gene are MGHRA and YSYEKL. V shed 8 bases, J shed 8 bases, and the junction held 6 bases outside the gene matches. CDR3 size: 13 residues.

This clonotype appeared many times. This rearrangement joins TRBV5-1 to TRBJ2-5; TRBD2 agrees at 9 bases. The CDR3 consists of 15 residues. Trimming removed 6 bases from V and 0 bases from J; junction bases left unmatched: 6. Germline CDR1 is SGHRS and CDR2 is YFSETQ. The CDR3, as DNA: TGCGCCAGCACCATGACTAGCGGCAACCAAGAGACCCAGTACTTC. Translation gives CASTMTSGNQETQYF.

J is TRBJ2-7 and V is TRBV10-3, with 11 bases matching TRBD2. CDR1 and CDR2 from the germline V gene are ENHRY and SYGVKD. V lost 4 bases, J lost 3 bases, and 8 bases stayed unmatched. The CDR3 is 16 amino acids. The DNA of the CDR3 is TGTGCCATCAGTGCCGGGACTAGCGGATTAAGCTACGAGCAGTACTTC. Translation: CAISAGTSGLSYEQYF.

The sample holds a few counts of this clonotype. J is TRBJ1-5 and V is TRBV24-1; 7 bases fit TRBD1. There are 12 residues in the CDR3. Germline V CDR1 and CDR2: KGHDR, SFDVKD. V lost 9 bases, J lost 9 bases, and 7 bases stayed unmatched. The CDR3: CATGTASGPQHF. Here the CDR3 DNA reads TGTGCCACCGGGACAGCCTCGGGGCCCCAGCATTTT.

The DNA of the CDR3 is TGCGCCAGCAGCCAAGGGGCTCGACAGGGGGGACCCAATTCACCCCTCCACTTT. Its translation: CASSQGARQGGPNSPLHF. The rearrangement uses TRBV4-1 and TRBJ1-6; 9 bases match TRBD1. Per the germline V gene, CDR1 is MGHRA and CDR2 is YSYEKL. This CDR3 is 18 amino acids long. V lost 1 base, J lost 7 bases, and 11 bases stayed unmatched.

This clonotype was seen ten or more times. The rearrangement joins TRBV6-1 to TRBJ2-1; 7 positions agree with TRBD2. Germline-derived CDR1 and CDR2 are MNHNS and SASEGT. V shed 6 bases and J 6 bases; nucleotides not matched to a gene: 11. The CDR3 runs 15 residues. CDR3 region: CASSPVGGEINEQFF. CDR3 DNA: TGTGCCAGCAGCCCTGTGGGAGGGGAAATCAATGAGCAGTTCTTC.

In this sample, this clonotype turned up many times. The chain joins TRBV29-1 to TRBJ2-1, with 7 positions matching TRBD2. The CDR3 extends over 17 amino acids. Germline CDR1 SQVTM, CDR2 ANQGSEA. V lost 7 bases to trimming and J lost 4 bases; unmatched junction nucleotides: 19. CDR3 amino acids: CSAFDRAASGAYNEQFF. The CDR3 DNA is TGCAGCGCCTTTGACCGGGCCGCTAGCGGAGCATACAATGAGCAGTTCTTC.

The table lists this clonotype with many counts. V usage is TRBV29-1 and J usage is TRBJ1-1; 9 bases align to TRBD1. The CDR3 is 13 amino acids. CDR1 is SQVTM, CDR2 ANQGSEA, per germline. V lost 3 bases, J lost 5 bases, and 4 bases stayed unmatched. CDR3 bases: TGCAGCGTTGATAGTGGACAGGGGACTGAAGCTTTCTTT. This translates into CSVDSGQGTEAFF.

This clonotype came up many times. V and J are TRBV6-1 and TRBJ1-5; a weak D match, TRBD1 (5 bases). In germline, CDR1 is MNHNS, CDR2 SASEGT. Between the trimmed V and J ends, which lost 6 bases and 9 bases, there was a span of 15 bases. This CDR3 comprises 13 residues. The CDR3 nucleotides are TGTGCCAGCAGAACGGGACCGGGAGGGCCCCAGCATTTT. Translating gives CASRTGPGGPQHF.

There are many counts of this clonotype. The rearrangement uses TRBV20-1 and TRBJ2-3; possible D gene TRBD2, 5 bases. CDR1 is DFQATT and CDR2 is SNEGSKA in the germline V gene (reference sequence). This CDR3 has 14 amino acids. Deletions cut 3 bases from V and 1 base from J, with 11 bases between. CDR3 protein: CSASPGVRTDTQYF. CDR3 DNA: TGCAGTGCTAGTCCCGGGGTGCGCACAGATACGCAGTATTTT.

The table lists this clonotype with a few counts. This rearrangement joins TRBV27 to TRBJ2-1, with a weak D call TRBD2 (6 bases). Germline V lookup: CDR1 MNHEY, CDR2 SMNVEV (reference sequence). Trimming removed 5 bases at V and 0 bases at J, with 14 bases between. The CDR3 runs 16 residues. The CDR3 loop is CASSRDSFSSYNEQFF. The DNA for the CDR3 is TGTGCCAGCAGTCGGGACTCTTTTAGCTCCTACAATGAGCAGTTCTTC.

This clonotype was observed a few times. This sequence joins TRBV7-9 and TRBJ1-4, with 10 bases aligning to TRBD1. This CDR3 region has 15 residues. CDR1 and CDR2 from the germline V gene are SEHNR and FQNEAQ (reference sequence). V shed 3 bases, J shed 9 bases, and the junction held 7 bases outside the gene matches. CDR3 bases: TGTGCCAGCAGCTTCCGGGACAGGGGAAATCAAAAACTGTTTTTT. It translates to CASSFRDRGNQKLFF.

This clonotype has at least ten counts. The chain joins TRBV18 to TRBJ1-2; D possibly corresponds to TRBD1 (5 bases). CDR3 size: 13 residues. V was shortened by 9 bases and J by 7 bases, with 18 bases between the two germline ends. Germline V gene data show CDR1 as KGHSH and CDR2 as LQKENI. DNA of the CDR3: TGTGCCAGGACGACCACAGGAGGGCCTGGCTACACCTTC. Amino acids: CARTTTGGPGYTF. Using reference TRBV18 and TRBJ1-2 for the parts outside the CDR3, the full variable domain is NAGVMQNPRHLVRRRGQEARLRCSPMKGHSHVYWYRQLPEEGLKFMVYLQKENIIDESGMPKERFSAEFPKEGPSILRIQQVVRGDSAAYFCARTTTGGPGYTFGSGTRLTVV.

This clonotype was counted ten times or more. J is TRBJ2-2 and V is TRBV5-1; no definite D call. This CDR3 has 13 amino acids. Germline CDR1 is SGHRS and CDR2 is YFSETQ. Trimming took 7 bases from V and 7 from J, leaving 14 bases between them. The CDR3 coding sequence is TGCGCCAGCGGGCCCGTGGACGTCGGGGAGCTGTTTTTT. Its protein product is CASGPVDVGELFF.

V and J are TRBV28 and TRBJ2-4; 8 bases match TRBD1. Trimming cost V 6 bases and J 0 bases; bases outside gene matches: 4. The CDR3 has 15 amino acids. The germline CDR1 and CDR2 sequences are MDHEN and SYDVKM. The CDR3 nucleotides are TGTGCCAGCAGCGTGACAGGGGCAGCCAAAAACATTCAGTACTTC. Its translation: CASSVTGAAKNIQYF.

This clonotype has ten or more counts. The chain links TRBV28 to TRBJ1-2; D call uncertain. Germline V gene sequence: CDR1 MDHEN, CDR2 SYDVKM. V was trimmed by 2 bases and J by 3 bases, leaving 10 bases between them. This CDR3 contains 14 residues. CDR3 coding DNA: TGTGCCAGCAGTTTAATAGGGATCGACTATGGCTACACCTTC. This gives the protein CASSLIGIDYGYTF.

This clonotype was counted ten times or more. The chain is built from TRBV20-1 and TRBJ2-7, with D tentatively TRBD2 (7 bases). V was pared by 6 bases and J by 6 bases, with 21 bases between. This CDR3 has 14 amino acids. The germline CDR1 and CDR2 sequences are DFQATT and SNEGSKA (reference sequence). CDR3 sequence reads: CSAPHEGGAFEQYF. The CDR3 DNA reads as TGCAGTGCCCCCCATGAGGGGGGGGCGTTCGAGCAGTACTTC.

The table lists this clonotype with many counts. The chain carries TRBV29-1 and TRBJ2-4; 7 bases match TRBD1. Trimming took 0 bases from V and 8 from J; bases not matched to a gene: 4. Germline loops: CDR1 SQVTM, CDR2 ANQGSEA. This CDR3 spans 13 amino acids. This CDR3 is CSVEEGGRDIQYF. CDR3 nucleotides: TGCAGCGTTGAAGAAGGGGGCCGAGACATTCAGTACTTC. Combining the CDR3 with reference TRBV29-1 and TRBJ2-4 gives the whole variable domain SAVISQKPSRDICQRGTSLTIQCQVDSQVTMMFWYRQQPGQSLTLIATANQGSEATYESGFVIDKFPISRPNLTFSTLTVSNMSPEDSSIYLCSVEEGGRDIQYFGAGTRLSVL.

This clonotype was detected ten times or more. The gene calls are TRBV9 and TRBJ2-1, with 8 positions matching TRBD2. This CDR3 has 16 residues. J gave up 1 base and V 6 bases, and 9 bases lay outside the gene matches. The germline gives CDR1 SGDLS, CDR2 YYNGEE. CDR3 in amino acids: CASNKGGLGSYNEQFF. DNA of the CDR3: TGTGCCAGCAACAAGGGGGGACTAGGATCCTACAATGAGCAGTTCTTC.

This clonotype was seen repeatedly, ten times or more. The V and J genes are TRBV27 and TRBJ2-2; 7 bases are a match to TRBD1. The CDR3 length is 14 residues. Germline CDR1 MNHEY, CDR2 SMNVEV (reference sequence). V dropped 3 bases and J dropped 4; count of bases not matched to a gene: 2. Written as DNA, the CDR3 is TGTGCCAGCAGTTTTACAGGGGTCACCGGGGAGCTGTTTTTT. Translation: CASSFTGVTGELFF.

Many counts were recorded for this clonotype. The CDR3 coding sequence is TGTGCCAGCAGCTTGGGGACGGAAAAGGAGACCCAGTACTTC. Translated: CASSLGTEKETQYF. V usage is TRBV5-4 and J usage is TRBJ2-5; D ambiguous. Trimming removed 0 bases at V and 5 bases at J, with 11 bases between. Germline V gene lookup returns CDR1 SGHNT and CDR2 YYREEE (reference sequence). This CDR3 has 14 residues.

This clonotype was seen at least ten times. The CDR3 sequence is CASSDNGGVGQPQHF. The CDR3 region has the DNA TGTGCCAGCAGTGATAATGGGGGGGTAGGTCAGCCCCAGCATTTT. The gene calls are TRBV6-1 and TRBJ1-5, with D possibly matching TRBD1 (5 bases). CDR3 length: 15 amino acids. Germline V gene sequence: CDR1 MNHNS, CDR2 SASEGT. Trimming shortened V by 3 bases and J by 6 bases, and 15 bases separated the two germline ends.

The chain couples TRBV20-1 to TRBJ1-1, with 10 bases identical to TRBD1. The CDR3 extends over 14 amino acids. The V segment lost 4 bases and the J segment 5 bases; nucleotides outside the gene matches: 7. CDR1 and CDR2 (germline): DFQATT, SNEGSKA (reference sequence). CDR3 nucleotide sequence: TGCAGTGCTATTGCCGGGACAGGGGTGACTGAAGCTTTCTTT. This sequence encodes CSAIAGTGVTEAFF.

The rearrangement joins TRBV18 to TRBJ1-2; 10 bases agree with TRBD1. The CDR3 is 14 amino acids. Trimming at V came to 3 bases and at J to 4 bases, leaving 2 bases not matched to a gene. Germline values: CDR1 KGHSH, CDR2 LQKENI. CDR3 bases: TGTGCCAGCTCACCCGGACAGGGGGTCTATGGCTACACCTTC. Encoded protein: CASSPGQGVYGYTF.

At least ten counts were recorded for this clonotype. This chain links TRBV7-3 with TRBJ2-2; D remains unclear. CDR1 and CDR2 from the germline V gene are SGHTA and FQGTGA. Trimming stripped 0 bases from V and 2 bases from J, with 7 bases between. This CDR3 has 15 amino acids. CDR3 sequence: CASSLTSSNTGELFF. For the CDR3, the DNA is TGTGCCAGCAGCTTAACCTCATCTAACACCGGGGAGCTGTTTTTT.

This rearrangement joins TRBV5-1 to TRBJ2-5, with TRBD2 matching over 12 bases. CDR3 length: 16 amino acids. V dropped 4 bases and J dropped 2; count of bases not matched to a gene: 6. CDR1 is SGHRS, CDR2 YFSETQ, per germline. In DNA, the CDR3 is TGCGCCAGCAGCCCTATTCTAGCGGGGGGGCAAGAGACCCAGTACTTC. This codes for CASSPILAGGQETQYF.

This clonotype was seen many times. The chain has TRBV6-6 and TRBJ2-2; no definite D call. V lost 1 base and J lost 1, with 1 base in between. The germline gives CDR1 MNHNY, CDR2 SVGAGI (reference sequence). The CDR3 has 13 residues. In nucleotides, the CDR3 is TGTGCCAGCAGTTACTTGAACACCGGGGAGCTGTTTTTT. It is translated as CASSYLNTGELFF.

This clonotype was recorded many times. V and J are TRBV11-1 and TRBJ1-5; D is uncertain. Per the germline V gene, CDR1 is SGHAT and CDR2 is FQDESV (reference sequence). Trimming stripped 0 bases from V and 7 bases from J, with 7 bases between. This CDR3 has 13 residues. CDR3 in amino acids: CASSLAEGQPQHF. The CDR3 region has the DNA TGTGCCAGCAGCTTAGCGGAAGGCCAGCCCCAGCATTTT.